A selection of T cell receptor beta chains follows, all from one sample in a study of response to subunit inactivated influenza vaccine. Via MiXCR, TCRdb re-called the RT-PCR reads, giving one row per CDR3 protein. The sample includes about 500,000 distinct CDR3 sequences, 16% seen only once; the top ten take 2.5% to 3.5%. The material was CD4+ T cells sorted from PBMCs, obtained around 25 months after vaccination. These receptors all stem from a man aged 45 to 75 who received an inactivated influenza vaccine. The CDR3 runs from the conserved cysteine through the conserved F or W. Fields, in order: clone size, D gene, J gene, V gene, CDR3 DNA, CDR3 protein. D genes are given only for firm matches. Size values are once, few and many counts, or a class for expanded clones, and some rows have none.

. TRBD1 TRBJ2-3 TRBV10-3 TGTGCCACGGGACAGGGGCTGTCAGATACGCAGTATTTT CATGQGLSDTQYF
few TRBD1 TRBJ2-3 TRBV20-1 TGCAGTGCTGATCGACAGGGCCGCACAGATACGCAGTATTTT CSADRQGRTDTQYF
many TRBD2 TRBJ2-7 TRBV4-3 TGCGCCAGCAGCCTTGGACTAGCGGGAACCTACGAGCAGTACTTC CASSLGLAGTYEQYF
few . TRBJ2-1 TRBV25-1 TGTGCCAGCAGTGACACAGTTTACTACAATGAGCAGTTCTTC CASSDTVYYNEQFF
. TRBD1 TRBJ2-7 TRBV20-1 TGCAGTGCTCTGAGGGACAGGGCCTCCTACGAGCAGTACTTC CSALRDRASYEQYF
. TRBD1 TRBJ1-2 TRBV5-6 TGTGCCAGCAGCTTTGTGGGACAGGGGGCTTATGGCTACACCTTC CASSFVGQGAYGYTF
many TRBD2 TRBJ2-1 TRBV12-3/TRBV12-4 TGTGCCAGCAGCCTCACTAGCGGGGGATACAATGAGCAGTTCTTC CASSLTSGGYNEQFF
. . TRBJ2-7 TRBV3-1 TGTGCCAGCAGCCAAACCTCGGGACGCGGCGAGCAGTACTTC CASSQTSGRGEQYF
. TRBD1 TRBJ1-6 TRBV29-1 TGCAGCGTTGAAGACCGGGACAGGGGGCCGGTTTTTTATAATTCACCCCTCCACTTT CSVEDRDRGPVFYNSPLHF
. . TRBJ2-2 TRBV3-1 TGTGCCAGCAGGAAAGAGGGGCTCGGCGGGGAGCTGTTTTTT CASRKEGLGGELFF
few TRBD2 TRBJ2-5 TRBV4-3 TGCGCCAGCAGCCACCGATTAGCGGGGGGCAAACAAGAGACCCAGTACTTC CASSHRLAGGKQETQYF
many TRBD1 TRBJ1-1 TRBV12-3/TRBV12-4 TGTGCCAGCAGTTTACTCGGCAGGGGGGTGGCTGAAGCTTTCTTT CASSLLGRGVAEAFF
. . TRBJ1-1 TRBV5-6 TGTGCCAGCAGCTTGGGGGTGACCCTAAACACTGAAGCTTTCTTT CASSLGVTLNTEAFF
. . TRBJ2-2 TRBV18 TGTGCCAGCTCACCACCCCGCTACCCGAACACCAGGGAGCTGTTTTTT CASSPPRYPNTRELFF
many TRBD2 TRBJ2-3 TRBV20-1 TGCAGTGCTACCAGGGGCGGGGGGGCCAAGGATACGCAGTATTTT CSATRGGGAKDTQYF
few TRBD2 TRBJ2-1 TRBV7-2 TGTGCCAGCAGCTTAACTAGCGCCACCTACAATGAGCAGTTCTTC CASSLTSATYNEQFF
many TRBD2 TRBJ2-7 TRBV5-5 TGTGCCAGCAGCTTGGCCGGGACTAGCGCCTACGAGCAGTACTTC CASSLAGTSAYEQYF
few TRBD2 TRBJ2-2 TRBV6-5 TGTGCCAGCAGTTACTACAACCATGGCGGGAGGGCCAGCACCGGGGAGCTGTTTTTT CASSYYNHGGRASTGELFF
. . TRBJ1-1 TRBV9 TGTGCCAGCAGCGTAGTCACTAACACTGAAGCTTTCTTT CASSVVTNTEAFF
. TRBD2 TRBJ2-3 TRBV3-1 TGTGCCAGCAGCCGATCATCGGGACTAGCGGGAGGCGGTACAGATACGCAGTATTTT CASSRSSGLAGGGTDTQYF
. TRBD1 TRBJ2-1 TRBV11-2 TGTGCCAGCAGCGCCGACAGGGGGCACTACAATGAGCAGTTCTTC CASSADRGHYNEQFF
few TRBD2 TRBJ2-7 TRBV29-1 TGCAGCGTCCAGCGGGGGTTTACCCACGAGCAGTACTTC CSVQRGFTHEQYF
. TRBD1 TRBJ2-7 TRBV30 TGTGCCTGGAAGGGACAGGGTAGGGTCCACGAGCAGTACTTC CAWKGQGRVHEQYF
. TRBD2 TRBJ2-3 TRBV29-1 TGCAGCGTTGCGAGGACTAGCGGGACCACAGATACGCAGTATTTT CSVARTSGTTDTQYF
few TRBD1 TRBJ1-1 TRBV5-1 TGCGCCAGCAGCTTATCAGGGGGCGCGAACACTGAAGCTTTCTTT CASSLSGGANTEAFF
. . TRBJ1-1 TRBV20-1 TGCAGTGCTAGAGATTCTCGGGGGCGAGGGTACACTGAAGCTTTCTTT CSARDSRGRGYTEAFF
. TRBD1 TRBJ2-7 TRBV6-2/TRBV6-3 TGTGCCAGCAGTTCGTGGGACAGGGGCTCCGAGCAGTACTTC CASSSWDRGSEQYF
. . TRBJ2-7 TRBV7-2 TGTGCCAGCAGCATCCCGGGATTGTACGAGCAGTACTTC CASSIPGLYEQYF
. . TRBJ2-7 TRBV4-2 TGTGCCAGCAGCCAAGCACGGGAATACTACGAGCAGTACTTC CASSQAREYYEQYF
. . TRBJ1-6 TRBV12-3/TRBV12-4 TGTGCCAGCAGTTTAGGGGCAGGGCGGTCACCCCTCCACTTT CASSLGAGRSPLHF
. TRBD2 TRBJ2-7 TRBV6-1 TGTGCCAGCAGCCGTAGCGGGGTTAGCTCCTACGAGCAGTACTTC CASSRSGVSSYEQYF
many . TRBJ2-3 TRBV29-1 TGCAGCGTTGCCACAGGCACAGATACGCAGTATTTT CSVATGTDTQYF
. . TRBJ2-2 TRBV7-2 TGTGCCAGCAGCTTAAGGGCGGAGATCGCCGGGGAGCTGTTTTTT CASSLRAEIAGELFF
few TRBD1 TRBJ1-1 TRBV27 TGTGCCAGCAGTTTATTCGGACAGGGCGACACTGAAGCTTTCTTT CASSLFGQGDTEAFF
few TRBD1 TRBJ1-1 TRBV7-3 TGTGCCAGCAGCTTAAAGGGGGCAGGCACTGAAGCTTTCTTT CASSLKGAGTEAFF
few . TRBJ1-5 TRBV6-1 TGTGCCAGCAGACCCCCCGGGGCAGGGGATCAGCAGCCCCAGCATTTT CASRPPGAGDQQPQHF
. TRBD1 TRBJ1-2 TRBV12-3/TRBV12-4 TGTGCCAGCAGTTTATTAGGCAGGGGGCTGTATGGCTACACCTTC CASSLLGRGLYGYTF
. TRBD1 TRBJ2-7 TRBV7-2 TGTGCCAGCAGCCGTTTTGGACAGGGGGGATACGAGCAGTACTTC CASSRFGQGGYEQYF
. . TRBJ2-3 TRBV4-2 TGTGCCAGCAGCCAAGTTACTAGACCCCGCACAGATACGCAGTATTTT CASSQVTRPRTDTQYF
few TRBD1 TRBJ2-1 TRBV10-3 TGTGCCATCAGTCCGGGACAGGTCTACAATGAGCAGTTCTTC CAISPGQVYNEQFF